This TCR beta chain appears in the sequencing data of a study of T cell repertoires in cytomegalovirus infection (dated by TCRdb to between 2019 and 2020). The study in broad terms: Donor HLA type was relevant to the analysis, as public TCR beta signatures indicated carriage of CMV infection together with the matching HLA type. The paper as a whole reports these results and caveats: The ex vivo response was dominated by HLA-C-restricted CMV-specific TCR beta clonotypes, which also provided the single most frequent clonotype in two of eight donors. Carriers of CMV infection plus the relevant HLA type were discriminated by the cumulative frequency of public TCR beta family members in the study cohort and in an independent approximately 360-donor cohort.

As for this clonotype: The antigen this receptor binds is unknown. The sample holds no much larger clone one base away, and base qualities are not on file.

V drops 2 bases and J drops 5 bases, leaving 13 bases in between. The germline V gene sets CDR1 to SNHLY and CDR2 to FYNNEI. There are 15 amino acids in the CDR3, from cysteine to phenylalanine inclusive. CDR3 DNA is the only sequence kept; it has 45 bases, read in frame from the first base. Sequencing instrument: Illumina HiSeq 1500. TCRdb redid the processing of the public reads, applying fastp at Q25 and MiXCR, and retained in-frame beta chains. Entries are consolidated by CDR3 protein sequence, retaining the most common genes and DNA. Across this sample there are over 300,000 distinct CDR3 sequences, with 15% to 20% seen only once. The top ten hold approximately 12% of the sample.

This chain is built from TRBV2 and TRBJ1-5; 6 matching bases give a weak D call of TRBD1. Specimen: PBMCs. The clonotype was recovered from a human donor in good health (CMV status not recorded). Some clones in this sample may be carry-over from other donors' samples. The DNA is as follows: TGTGCCAGCAGTGAATCGGGGGCCCGCTATCAGCCCCAGCATTTT. It translates to CASSESGARYQPQHF.